This T cell receptor beta chain was observed in a study of TIL therapy for anti-PD-1-resistant metastatic lung cancer. Study as a whole: By whole-exome sequencing, median non-synonymous tumor mutation burden was less than 1.8 mutations per megabase.

This clone was detected a few times. What it binds is unknown. The libraries were made with immunoSEQ v3. Generated by immunoSEQ multiplex PCR, the TCRdb table keeps only in-frame clones and is missing some. The table records about 10,000 clones, 50% to 60% of them present only once. Study results and limitations: Treatment-naive, never-smoker and oncogene-addicted patients were overrepresented in this highly selected cohort.

As for time point: pre-treatment sample, taken before nivolumab and TIL therapy. Pleural nodules or supraclavicular lymph nodes made up most of the excised metastases sampled. Progressing patients received lymphodepletion, expanded TIL infusion and IL-2. Adults with stage 4 NSCLC were enrolled in a phase I trial. V was cut by 9 bases and J by 13 bases, with 13 bases left in between. The CDR3 loop spans 10 amino acids. Germline V CDR1 and CDR2: SNHLY, FYNNEI. The V gene is TRBV2, the J gene TRBJ2-1; D is perhaps TRBD1 or TRBD2 (6 bases each). This clonotype was obtained from a person aged 25 to 80 with non-small cell lung cancer. The sequencing here drew on tumor tissue, taken at baseline. Written as DNA, the CDR3 is TGTGCCAGTGACGGGGGCAGACAGTTCTTC. This sequence encodes CASDGGRQFF.